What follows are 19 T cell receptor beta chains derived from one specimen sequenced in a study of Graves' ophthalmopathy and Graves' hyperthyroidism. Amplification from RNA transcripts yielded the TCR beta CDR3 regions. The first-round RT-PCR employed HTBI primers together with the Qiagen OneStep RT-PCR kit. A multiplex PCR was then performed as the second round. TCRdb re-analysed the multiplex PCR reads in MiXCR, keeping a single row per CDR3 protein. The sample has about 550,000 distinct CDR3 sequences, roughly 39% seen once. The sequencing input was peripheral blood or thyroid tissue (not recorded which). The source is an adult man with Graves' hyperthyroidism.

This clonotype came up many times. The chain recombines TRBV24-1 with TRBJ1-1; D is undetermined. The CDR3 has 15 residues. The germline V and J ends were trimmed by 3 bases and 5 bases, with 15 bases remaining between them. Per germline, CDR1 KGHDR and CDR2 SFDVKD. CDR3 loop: CATSDNSLSGTEAFF. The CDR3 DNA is TGTGCCACCAGTGATAACAGCCTCTCGGGTACTGAAGCTTTCTTT.

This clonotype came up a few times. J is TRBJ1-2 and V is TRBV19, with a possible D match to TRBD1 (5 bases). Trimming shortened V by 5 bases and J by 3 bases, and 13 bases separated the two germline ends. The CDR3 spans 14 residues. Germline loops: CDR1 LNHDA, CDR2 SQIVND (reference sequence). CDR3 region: CASSPRDPDYGYTF. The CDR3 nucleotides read TGTGCCAGTAGTCCCCGGGACCCGGACTATGGCTACACCTTC.

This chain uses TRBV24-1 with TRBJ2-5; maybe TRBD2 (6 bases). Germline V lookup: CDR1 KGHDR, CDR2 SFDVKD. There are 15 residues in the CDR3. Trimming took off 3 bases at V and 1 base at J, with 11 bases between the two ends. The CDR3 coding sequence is TGTGCCACCAGTGATCCCTTAGCGGCCCAAGAGACCCAGTACTTC. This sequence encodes CATSDPLAAQETQYF.

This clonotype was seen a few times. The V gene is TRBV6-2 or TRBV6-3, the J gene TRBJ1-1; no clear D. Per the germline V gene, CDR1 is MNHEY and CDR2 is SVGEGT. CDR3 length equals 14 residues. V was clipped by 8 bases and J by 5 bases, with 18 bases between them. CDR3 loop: CASARTQEGTEAFF. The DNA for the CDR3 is TGTGCCAGCGCCCGGACTCAGGAGGGAACTGAAGCTTTCTTT.

CDR3 nucleotides: TGTGCCAGCAGCTTAAAGCGGGAGTCCTGGTTGACGAACACCGGGGAGCTGTTTTTT. Its translation is CASSLKRESWLTNTGELFF. The chain links TRBV7-8 to TRBJ2-2; 8 bases are shared with TRBD2. CDR3 size: 19 residues. The trim removed 2 bases at V and 0 bases at J, leaving 11 bases unmatched. Germline assignment: CDR1 SGHVS and CDR2 FQNEAQ.

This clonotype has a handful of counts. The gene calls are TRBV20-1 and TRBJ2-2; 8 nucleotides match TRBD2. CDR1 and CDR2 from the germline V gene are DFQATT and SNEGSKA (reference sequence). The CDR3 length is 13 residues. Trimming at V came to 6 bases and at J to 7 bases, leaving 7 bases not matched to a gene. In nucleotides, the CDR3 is TGCAGTGCGGTGGGACTAGGTAACGGGGAGCTGTTTTTT. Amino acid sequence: CSAVGLGNGELFF.

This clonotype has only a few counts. DNA of the CDR3: TGCAGCGTTGGGACATCGATCAATCAGCCCCAGTACTTC. This encodes CSVGTSINQPQYF. This sequence joins TRBV29-1 and TRBJ2-5; D may be TRBD1 (5 bases). Germline CDR1 reads SQVTM; CDR2 reads ANQGSEA. CDR3 size: 13 residues. The V end lost 4 bases, the J end lost 9 bases, and 18 bases lay between the germline ends.

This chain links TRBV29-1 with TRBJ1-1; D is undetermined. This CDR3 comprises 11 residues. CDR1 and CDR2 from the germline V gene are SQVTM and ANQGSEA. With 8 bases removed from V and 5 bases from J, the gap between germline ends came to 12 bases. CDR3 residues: CSSEGWTEAFF. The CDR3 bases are TGCAGCTCAGAAGGGTGGACTGAAGCTTTCTTT.

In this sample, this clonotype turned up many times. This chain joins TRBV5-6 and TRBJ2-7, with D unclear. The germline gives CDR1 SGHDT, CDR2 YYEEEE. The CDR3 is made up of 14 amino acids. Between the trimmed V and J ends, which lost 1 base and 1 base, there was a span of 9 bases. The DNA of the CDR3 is TGTGCCAGCAGCTTGTTGACCAAGTCCTACGAGCAGTACTTC. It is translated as CASSLLTKSYEQYF.

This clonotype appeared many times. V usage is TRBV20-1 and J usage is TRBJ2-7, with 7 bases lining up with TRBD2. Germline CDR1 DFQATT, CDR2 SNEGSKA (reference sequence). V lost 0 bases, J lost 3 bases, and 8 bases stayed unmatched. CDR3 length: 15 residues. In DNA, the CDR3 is TGCAGTGCTAGAGAAGTTGCAGCGGGGCTCTACGAGCAGTACTTC. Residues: CSAREVAAGLYEQYF.

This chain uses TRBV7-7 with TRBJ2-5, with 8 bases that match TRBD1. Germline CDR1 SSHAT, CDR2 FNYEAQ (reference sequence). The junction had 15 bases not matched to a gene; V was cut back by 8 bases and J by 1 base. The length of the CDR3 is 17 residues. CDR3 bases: TGTGCCAGCGGAAACATATTAGGACAGGGATTCCAAGAGACCCAGTACTTC. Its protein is CASGNILGQGFQETQYF.

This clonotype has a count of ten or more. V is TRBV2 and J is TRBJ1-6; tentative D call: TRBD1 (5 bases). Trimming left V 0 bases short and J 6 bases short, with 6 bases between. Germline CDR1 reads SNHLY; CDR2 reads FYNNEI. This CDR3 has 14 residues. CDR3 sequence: CASSEAGTNSPLHF. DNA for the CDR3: TGTGCCAGCAGTGAAGCAGGGACTAATTCACCCCTCCACTTT.

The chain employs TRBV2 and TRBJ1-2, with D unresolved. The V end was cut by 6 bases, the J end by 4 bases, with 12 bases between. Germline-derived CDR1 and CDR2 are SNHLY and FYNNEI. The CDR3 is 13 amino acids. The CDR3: CASRADGSYGYTF. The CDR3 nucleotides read TGTGCCAGCAGGGCGGACGGATCCTATGGCTACACCTTC.

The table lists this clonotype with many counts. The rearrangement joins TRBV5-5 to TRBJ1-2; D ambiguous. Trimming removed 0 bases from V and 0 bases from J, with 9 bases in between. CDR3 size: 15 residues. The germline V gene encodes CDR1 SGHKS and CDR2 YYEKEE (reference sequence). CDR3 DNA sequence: TGTGCCAGCAGCTTGGCCCCGAATCCTAACTATGGCTACACCTTC. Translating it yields CASSLAPNPNYGYTF.

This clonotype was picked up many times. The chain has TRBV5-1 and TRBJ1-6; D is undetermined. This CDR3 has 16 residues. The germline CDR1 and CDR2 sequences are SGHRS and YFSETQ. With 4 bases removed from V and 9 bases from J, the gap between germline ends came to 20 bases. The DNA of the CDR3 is TGCGCCAGCAGCCCGTTTCCGGTCGGGGAAGGTTCACCCCTCCACTTT. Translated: CASSPFPVGEGSPLHF.

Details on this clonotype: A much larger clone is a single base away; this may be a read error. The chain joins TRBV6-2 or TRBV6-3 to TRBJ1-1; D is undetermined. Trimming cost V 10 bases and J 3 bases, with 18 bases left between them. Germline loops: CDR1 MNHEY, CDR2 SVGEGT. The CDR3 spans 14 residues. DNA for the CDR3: TGTGCCACCGACTCGGGAGGCACGGACACTGAAGCTTTCTTT. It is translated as CATDSGGTDTEAFF.

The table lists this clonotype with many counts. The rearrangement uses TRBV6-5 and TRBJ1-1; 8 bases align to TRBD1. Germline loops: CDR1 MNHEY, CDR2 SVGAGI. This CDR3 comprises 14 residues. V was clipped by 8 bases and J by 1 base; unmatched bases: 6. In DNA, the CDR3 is TGTGCCAGCGGACCGGACAGGGCGAACACTGAAGCTTTCTTT. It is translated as CASGPDRANTEAFF.

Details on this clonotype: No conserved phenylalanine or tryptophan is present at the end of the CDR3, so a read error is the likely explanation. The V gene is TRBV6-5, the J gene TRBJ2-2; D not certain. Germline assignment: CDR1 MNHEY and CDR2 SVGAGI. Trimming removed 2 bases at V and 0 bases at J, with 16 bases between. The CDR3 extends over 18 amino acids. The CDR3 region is CASSYTVTGGPNTGELFV. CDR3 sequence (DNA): TGTGCCAGCAGTTACACCGTCACGGGCGGCCCGAACACCGGGGAGCTGTTTGTT.

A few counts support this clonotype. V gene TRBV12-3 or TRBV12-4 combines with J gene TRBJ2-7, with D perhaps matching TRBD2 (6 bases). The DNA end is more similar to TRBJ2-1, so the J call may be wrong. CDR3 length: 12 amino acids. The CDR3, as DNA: TGTGCCAGCAGTGCGGGGTTGGATGAGCAGTTCTTC. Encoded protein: CASSAGLDEQFF.